The 5 T cell receptor beta chains listed next were all sequenced from one sample in a study of blood T cell repertoires in COVID-19. Clones were read by immunoSEQ multiplex PCR, and TCRdb kept only the in-frame ones, dropping some. The sample carries approximately 140,000 clones, 87% recorded once. What was sequenced was peripheral blood. These receptors were taken from a man of 80 years or more with acute or convalescent COVID-19.

DNA of the CDR3: TGTGCCAGCAGCGCGGGACAGGGGCTCTACAATGAGCAGTTCTTC. Amino acids: CASSAGQGLYNEQFF. This chain links TRBV9 with TRBJ2-1; 10 bases are shared with TRBD1. CDR3 length: 15 residues. The V gene's germline CDR1 is SGDLS and CDR2 YYNGEE. Trimming took 3 bases from V and 3 from J; bases not matched to a gene: 3.

This chain links TRBV5-1 with TRBJ2-2, with 7 bases fitting TRBD1. CDR1 is SGHRS, CDR2 YFSETQ, per germline. Trimming at V came to 4 bases and at J to 5 bases, leaving 5 bases not matched to a gene. CDR3 size: 14 residues. CDR3 in amino acids: CASSQGQATGELFF. The DNA for the CDR3 is TGCGCCAGCAGCCAAGGACAGGCGACCGGGGAGCTGTTTTTT.

The V gene is TRBV2, the J gene TRBJ1-6; D uncertain. V was cut by 1 base and J by 0 bases, with 7 bases left in between. Germline CDR1 reads SNHLY; CDR2 reads FYNNEI. The CDR3 totals 16 residues. This CDR3 reads CASSEGRSSYNSPLHF. As DNA, the CDR3 is TGTGCCAGCAGTGAAGGGAGGAGCTCCTATAATTCACCCCTCCACTTT.

The V and J genes are TRBV4-2 and TRBJ1-1, with D perhaps matching TRBD1 (6 bases). V shed 4 bases and J shed 0 bases, with 12 bases lying between them. The germline CDR1 and CDR2 sequences are LGHNA and YNFKEQ. The CDR3 consists of 15 residues. In nucleotides, the CDR3 is TGTGCCAGCAGCCCCACAGGGCCAGTGAACACTGAAGCTTTCTTT. Amino acid sequence: CASSPTGPVNTEAFF.

This clone was seen a single time. This chain links TRBV3-1 (or the pseudogene TRBV3-2) with TRBJ2-1; D gene ambiguous. The CDR3 covers 12 residues. The germline gives CDR1 LGHDT, CDR2 YNNKEL (reference sequence). V shed 1 base and J shed 12 bases, with 10 bases lying between them. This CDR3 is CASSQARYGQFF. DNA of the CDR3: TGTGCCAGCAGCCAAGCCAGGTACGGGCAGTTCTTC.